The next 10 T cell receptor beta chains were all read from a single sample in a study of beta chain features in type 1 diabetes. Expressed TCRB transcripts were sequenced because the entire RNA isolate underwent reverse transcription. The assay was immunoSEQ multiplex PCR, and TCRdb's table has in-frame clones only and misses some. In the table there are hundreds of thousands of clones, roughly 15% of which are singletons. These TCRs are of unknown antigen specificity. Notes on the study in general: Moderate yet significant TCRB CDR3 shortening was seen in Type 1 diabetes patients in all four CD4+ subsets.

Source material: naive CD4+ T cells from blood. The receptors originated from a man aged 18 to 30 with type 1 diabetes.

V and J are TRBV7-2 and TRBJ1-1, with 9 bases that match TRBD1. The CDR3 covers 14 residues. The V segment lost 5 bases and the J segment 5 bases; nucleotides outside the gene matches: 6. Per the germline V gene, CDR1 is SGHTA and CDR2 is FQGNSA. Written as DNA, the CDR3 is TGTGCCAGCAGCCTCGGGACAGGGCCGACTGAAGCTTTCTTT. Its translation is CASSLGTGPTEAFF.

The V and J genes are TRBV19 and TRBJ2-4; 7 bases line up with TRBD1. The CDR3 length is 14 residues. Trimming cost V 6 bases and J 15 bases; bases outside gene matches: 17. From germline, CDR1 is LNHDA and CDR2 SQIVND (reference sequence). Here the CDR3 reads CASRKTGYEGPPYF. The DNA for the CDR3 is TGTGCCAGTAGGAAGACAGGGTATGAGGGTCCACCGTACTTC.

This chain uses TRBV2 with TRBJ2-3; 13 bases are a match to TRBD2. Trimming took 7 bases from V and 2 from J; bases not matched to a gene: 9. The CDR3 length is 17 residues. The germline gives CDR1 SNHLY, CDR2 FYNNEI. CDR3 DNA sequence: TGTGCCAGCAAGGTCGGACTAGCGGGGGCCTACACAGATACGCAGTATTTT. Residues: CASKVGLAGAYTDTQYF.

The V call is TRBV29-1, the J call TRBJ2-5, with 7 nucleotides matching TRBD2. Per germline, CDR1 SQVTM and CDR2 ANQGSEA. The V gene end was trimmed by 7 bases and the J gene end by 7 bases; junction bases not matched to a gene: 15. CDR3 length equals 14 residues. Written as DNA, the CDR3 is TGCAGCGCCGAGGGTAGGGCAGGGAGGGGGACCCAGTACTTC. Translated, it gives CSAEGRAGRGTQYF. Full variable domain (remainder filled in from reference TRBV29-1 and TRBJ2-5): SAVISQKPSRDICQRGTSLTIQCQVDSQVTMMFWYRQQPGQSLTLIATANQGSEATYESGFVIDKFPISRPNLTFSTLTVSNMSPEDSSIYLCSAEGRAGRGTQYFGPGTRLLVL.

The rearrangement joins TRBV15 to TRBJ1-1; D gene uncertain. Trimming removed 1 base from V and 5 bases from J, with 8 bases in between. This CDR3 is built from 13 residues. Germline V CDR1 and CDR2: LNHNV, YYDKDF (reference sequence). CDR3 sequence: CATSRGTVTEAFF. The CDR3 DNA sequence: TGTGCCACCAGCAGAGGGACTGTAACTGAAGCTTTCTTT. The variable domain in full, with the rest retrieved from reference TRBV15 and TRBJ1-1, is DAMVIQNPRYQVTQFGKPVTLSCSQTLNHNVMYWYQQKSSQAPKLLFHYYDKDFNNEADTPDNFQSRRPNTSFCFLDIRSPGLGDTAMYLCATSRGTVTEAFFGQGTRLTVV.

In this sample, this clone turned up a few times. V usage is TRBV18 and J usage is TRBJ2-5; TRBD1 might be the D (6 bases). Trimming removed 3 bases from V and 2 bases from J, with 13 bases in between. Per the germline V gene, CDR1 is KGHSH and CDR2 is LQKENI. The CDR3 extends over 15 amino acids. The CDR3 loop is CASSPTRTVQETQYF. CDR3 nucleotides: TGTGCCAGCTCACCTACCCGGACAGTTCAAGAGACCCAGTACTTC.

This sequence joins TRBV5-4 and TRBJ2-5; no firm D call. This CDR3 is 13 amino acids long. V dropped 0 bases and J dropped 2 bases, with 5 bases sitting between them. Per the germline V gene, CDR1 is SGHNT and CDR2 is YYREEE (reference sequence). CDR3 DNA: TGTGCCAGCAGCTTGGGGCGGCAAGAGACCCAGTACTTC. Its translation: CASSLGRQETQYF.

The J gene is TRBJ2-1, the V gene TRBV7-8, with 11 bases matching TRBD2. This CDR3 contains 17 residues. Germline V gene data show CDR1 as SGHVS and CDR2 as FQNEAQ. V lost 2 bases, J lost 4 bases, and 7 bases stayed unmatched. The CDR3 nucleotides are TGTGCCAGCAGCTTACCCGGGACTAGCGGCTTGTACAATGAGCAGTTCTTC. This translates into CASSLPGTSGLYNEQFF.

The rearrangement links TRBV5-1 to TRBJ2-4; 7 bases are a match to TRBD1. CDR1 is SGHRS and CDR2 is YFSETQ in the germline V gene. J was trimmed by 1 base and V by 2 bases; bases with no gene match: 3. The CDR3 consists of 15 residues. CDR3 in amino acids: CASSFMDRAKNIQYF. For the CDR3, the DNA is TGCGCCAGCAGCTTTATGGACAGGGCCAAAAACATTCAGTACTTC.

This clone was observed a handful of times. The chain joins TRBV28 to TRBJ2-7; the D gene is possibly TRBD1 (5 bases). Per germline, CDR1 MDHEN and CDR2 SYDVKM. The length of the CDR3 is 16 residues. V lost 7 bases and J 5 bases, leaving 24 bases between the germline ends. In nucleotides, the CDR3 is TGTGCCAGCACTCTCCCGCACCGCGCAGGGAACCACGAGCAGTACTTC. It specifies CASTLPHRAGNHEQYF.